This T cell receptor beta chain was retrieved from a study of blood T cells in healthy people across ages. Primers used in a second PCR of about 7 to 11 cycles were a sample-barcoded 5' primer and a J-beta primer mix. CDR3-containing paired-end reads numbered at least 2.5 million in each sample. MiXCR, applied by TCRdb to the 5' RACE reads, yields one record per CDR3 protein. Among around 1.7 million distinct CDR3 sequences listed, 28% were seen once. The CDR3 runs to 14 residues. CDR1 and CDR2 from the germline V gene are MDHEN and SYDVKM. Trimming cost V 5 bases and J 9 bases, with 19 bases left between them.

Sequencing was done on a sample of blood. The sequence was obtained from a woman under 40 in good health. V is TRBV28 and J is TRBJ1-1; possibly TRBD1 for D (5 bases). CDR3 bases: TGTGCCAGCAGTCCCCTCGTAGCAGGGAACAAAGCTTTCTTT. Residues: CASSPLVAGNKAFF.